The T cell receptor (beta chain) under discussion was sequenced for a study of blood T cells in healthy people across ages. A second 7 to 11 cycle PCR used barcoded and J-beta primers. TCRdb recomputed calls from the 5' RACE reads with MiXCR, one row per CDR3 protein. The data hold approximately 700,000 distinct CDR3 sequences, with 32% observed a single time. Each donor had about 9.6 milliliters of peripheral blood drawn. This clonotype appeared many times. Its target is unknown. The CDR3 runs 15 residues. Trimming left V 6 bases short and J 4 bases short, with 17 bases between. Looked up from germline, CDR1 is SGHTA and CDR2 is FQGNSA. Study outcomes and limitations: Long-lived donors exceeded aged donors in naive CD4+ cells and diversity.

This clonotype was obtained from a woman older than 75 in good health. The V call is TRBV7-2, the J call TRBJ2-3; D possibly corresponds to TRBD1 (6 bases). Specimen: blood. The CDR3: CASRRTAERADTQYF. DNA of the CDR3: TGTGCCAGCAGAAGGACAGCCGAAAGGGCAGATACGCAGTATTTT.